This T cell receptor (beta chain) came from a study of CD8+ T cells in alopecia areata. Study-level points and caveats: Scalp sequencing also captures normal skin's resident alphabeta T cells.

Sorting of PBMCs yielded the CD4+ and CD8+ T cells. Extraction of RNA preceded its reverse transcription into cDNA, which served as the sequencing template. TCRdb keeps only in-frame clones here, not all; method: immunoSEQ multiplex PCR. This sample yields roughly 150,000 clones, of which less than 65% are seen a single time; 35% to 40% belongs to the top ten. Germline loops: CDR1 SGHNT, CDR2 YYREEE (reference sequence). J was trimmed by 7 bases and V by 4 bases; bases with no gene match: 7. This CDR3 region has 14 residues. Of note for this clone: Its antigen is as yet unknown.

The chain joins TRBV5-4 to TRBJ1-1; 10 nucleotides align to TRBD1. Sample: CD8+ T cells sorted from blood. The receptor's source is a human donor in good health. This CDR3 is CASSATGQGNEAFF. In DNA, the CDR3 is TGTGCCAGCAGCGCAACGGGACAGGGGAATGAAGCTTTCTTT.